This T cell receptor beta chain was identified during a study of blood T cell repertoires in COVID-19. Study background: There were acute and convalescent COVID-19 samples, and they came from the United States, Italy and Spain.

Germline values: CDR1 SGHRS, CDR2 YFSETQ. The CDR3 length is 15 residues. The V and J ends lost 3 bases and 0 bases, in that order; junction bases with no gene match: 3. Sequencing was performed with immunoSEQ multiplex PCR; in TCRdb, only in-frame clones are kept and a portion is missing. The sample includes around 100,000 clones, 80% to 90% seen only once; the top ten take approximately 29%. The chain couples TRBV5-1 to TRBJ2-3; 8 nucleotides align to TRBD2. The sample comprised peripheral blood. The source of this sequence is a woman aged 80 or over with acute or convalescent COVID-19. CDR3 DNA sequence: TGCGCCAGCAGCTCACTAGCGGAGAGCACAGATACGCAGTATTTT. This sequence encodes CASSSLAESTDTQYF. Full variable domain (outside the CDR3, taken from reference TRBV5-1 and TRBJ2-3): KAGVTQTPRYLIKTRGQQVTLSCSPISGHRSVSWYQQTPGQGLQFLFEYFSETQRNKGNFPGRFSGRQFSNSRSEMNVSTLELGDSALYLCASSSLAESTDTQYFGPGTRLTVL.